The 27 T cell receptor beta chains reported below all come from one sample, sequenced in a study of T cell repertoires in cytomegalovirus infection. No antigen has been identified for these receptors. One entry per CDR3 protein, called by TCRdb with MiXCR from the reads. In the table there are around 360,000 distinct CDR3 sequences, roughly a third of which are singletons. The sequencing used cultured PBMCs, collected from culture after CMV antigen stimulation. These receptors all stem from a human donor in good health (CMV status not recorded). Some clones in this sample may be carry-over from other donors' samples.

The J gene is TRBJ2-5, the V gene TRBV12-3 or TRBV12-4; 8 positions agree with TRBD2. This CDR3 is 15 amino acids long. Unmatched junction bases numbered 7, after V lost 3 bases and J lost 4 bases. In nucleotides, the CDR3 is TGTGCCAGCAGTTTTGGGGGACTAGGGGGAGAGACCCAGTACTTC. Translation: CASSFGGLGGETQYF.

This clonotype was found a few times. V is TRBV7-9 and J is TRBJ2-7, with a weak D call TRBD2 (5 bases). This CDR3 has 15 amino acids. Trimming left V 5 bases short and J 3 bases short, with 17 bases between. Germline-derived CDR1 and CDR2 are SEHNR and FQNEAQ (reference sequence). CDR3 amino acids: CASSPLRSSNYEQYF. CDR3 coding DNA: TGTGCCAGCAGCCCTCTGAGGTCTAGCAACTACGAGCAGTACTTC.

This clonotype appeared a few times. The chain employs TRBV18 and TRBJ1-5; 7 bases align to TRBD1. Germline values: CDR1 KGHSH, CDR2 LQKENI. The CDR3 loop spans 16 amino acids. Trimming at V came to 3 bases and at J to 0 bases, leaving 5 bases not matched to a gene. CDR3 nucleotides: TGTGCCAGCTCACCTCGGGGACAGAGTAGCAATCAGCCCCAGCATTTT. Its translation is CASSPRGQSSNQPQHF.

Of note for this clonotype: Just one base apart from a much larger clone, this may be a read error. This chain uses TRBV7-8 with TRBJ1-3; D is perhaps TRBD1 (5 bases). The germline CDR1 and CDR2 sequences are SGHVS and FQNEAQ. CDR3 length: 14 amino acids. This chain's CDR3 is CASSSDIGRKTIYF. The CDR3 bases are TGTGCCAGCAGCTCGGACATCGGTAGAAAAACCATATATTTT.

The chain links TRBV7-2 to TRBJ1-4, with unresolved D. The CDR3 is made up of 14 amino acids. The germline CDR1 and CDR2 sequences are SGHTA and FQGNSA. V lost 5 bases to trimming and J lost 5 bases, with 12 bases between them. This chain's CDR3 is CASSLRTENEKLFF. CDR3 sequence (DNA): TGTGCCAGCAGCCTACGGACCGAGAATGAAAAACTGTTTTTT.

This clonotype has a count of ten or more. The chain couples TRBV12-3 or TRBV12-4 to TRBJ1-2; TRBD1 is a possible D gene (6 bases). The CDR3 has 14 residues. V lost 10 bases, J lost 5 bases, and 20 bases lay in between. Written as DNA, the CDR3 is TGTGCCACTCTCCTCGCGGGGGCAGAGTATGGCTACACCTTC. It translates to CATLLAGAEYGYTF.

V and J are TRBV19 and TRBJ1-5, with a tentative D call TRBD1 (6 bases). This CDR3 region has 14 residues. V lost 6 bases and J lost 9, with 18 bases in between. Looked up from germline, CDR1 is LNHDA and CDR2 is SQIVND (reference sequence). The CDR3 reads CASSTIGGPAPQHF. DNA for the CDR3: TGTGCCAGTAGCACGATCGGGGGCCCCGCGCCCCAGCATTTT.

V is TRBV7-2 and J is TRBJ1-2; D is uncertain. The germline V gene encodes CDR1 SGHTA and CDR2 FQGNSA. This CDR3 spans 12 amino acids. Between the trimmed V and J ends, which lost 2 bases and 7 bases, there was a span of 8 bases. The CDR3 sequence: CASSLNTAGYTF. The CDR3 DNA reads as TGTGCCAGCAGCTTAAATACGGCTGGCTACACCTTC. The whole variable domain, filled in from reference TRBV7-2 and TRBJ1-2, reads GAGVSQSPSNKVTEKGKDVELRCDPISGHTALYWYRQSLGQGLEFLIYFQGNSAPDKSGLPSDRFSAERTGGSVSTLTIQRTQQEDSAVYLCASSLNTAGYTFGSGTRLTVV.

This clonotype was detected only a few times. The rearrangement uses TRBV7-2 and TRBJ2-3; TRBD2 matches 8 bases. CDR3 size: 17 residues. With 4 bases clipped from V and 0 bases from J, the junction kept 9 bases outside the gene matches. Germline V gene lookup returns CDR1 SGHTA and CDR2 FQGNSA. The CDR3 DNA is TGTGCCAGCAGCTCTCGTCCGGGACTAGGCAGCACAGATACGCAGTATTTT. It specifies CASSSRPGLGSTDTQYF.

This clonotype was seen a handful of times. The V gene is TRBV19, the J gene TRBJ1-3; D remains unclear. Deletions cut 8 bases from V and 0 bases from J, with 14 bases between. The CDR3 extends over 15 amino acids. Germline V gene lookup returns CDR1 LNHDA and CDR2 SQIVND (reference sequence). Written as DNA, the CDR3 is TGTGCCAGTGGACGCCGGTGGAGCTCTGGAAACACCATATATTTT. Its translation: CASGRRWSSGNTIYF.

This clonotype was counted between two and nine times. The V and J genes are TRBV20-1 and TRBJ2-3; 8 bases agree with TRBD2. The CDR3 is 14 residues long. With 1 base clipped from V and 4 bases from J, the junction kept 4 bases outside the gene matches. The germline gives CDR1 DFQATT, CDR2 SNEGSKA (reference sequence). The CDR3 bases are TGCAGTGCTAGAGGGGGGACTAGTCCAGATACGCAGTATTTT. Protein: CSARGGTSPDTQYF.

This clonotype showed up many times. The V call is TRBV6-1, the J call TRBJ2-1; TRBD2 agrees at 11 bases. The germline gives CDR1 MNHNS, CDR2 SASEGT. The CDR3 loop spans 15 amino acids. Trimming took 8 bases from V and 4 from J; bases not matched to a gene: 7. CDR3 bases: TGTGCCAGCCTGTCCGGGACTAGCGGATACAATGAGCAGTTCTTC. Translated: CASLSGTSGYNEQFF.

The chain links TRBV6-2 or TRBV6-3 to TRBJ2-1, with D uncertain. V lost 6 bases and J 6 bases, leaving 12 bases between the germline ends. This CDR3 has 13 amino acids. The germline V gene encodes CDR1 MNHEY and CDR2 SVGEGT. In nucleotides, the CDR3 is TGTGCCAGCAGCCGGATACTTGCCAATGAGCAGTTCTTC. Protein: CASSRILANEQFF.

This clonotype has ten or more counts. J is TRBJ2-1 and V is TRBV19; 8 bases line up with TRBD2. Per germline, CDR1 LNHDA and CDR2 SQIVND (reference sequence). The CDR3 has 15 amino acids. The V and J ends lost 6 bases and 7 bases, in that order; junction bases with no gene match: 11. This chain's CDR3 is CASSPRAGGRNEQFF. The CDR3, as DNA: TGTGCCAGTAGCCCCCGGGCGGGAGGTCGGAATGAGCAGTTCTTC.

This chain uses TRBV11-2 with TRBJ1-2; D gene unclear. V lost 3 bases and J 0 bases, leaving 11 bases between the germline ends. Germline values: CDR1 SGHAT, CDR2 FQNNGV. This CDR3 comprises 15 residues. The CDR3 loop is CASSFGPPANYGYTF. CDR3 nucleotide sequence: TGTGCCAGCAGCTTTGGGCCACCAGCTAACTATGGCTACACCTTC.

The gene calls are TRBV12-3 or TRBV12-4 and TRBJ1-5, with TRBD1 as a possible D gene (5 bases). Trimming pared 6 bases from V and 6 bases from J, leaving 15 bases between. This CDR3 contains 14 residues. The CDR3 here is CASSQGLSGQPQHF. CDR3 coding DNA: TGTGCCAGCAGCCAGGGACTTAGCGGTCAGCCCCAGCATTTT.

CDR3 protein: CASSPAGTGSYEQYF. CDR3 DNA: TGTGCCAGCAGCCCCGCCGGGACAGGGTCCTACGAGCAGTACTTC. The chain recombines TRBV7-2 with TRBJ2-7; 9 bases line up with TRBD1. The CDR3 length is 15 residues. CDR1 and CDR2 from the germline V gene are SGHTA and FQGNSA. Germline trimming cut 5 bases from V and 1 base from J; bases unmatched to any gene: 6.

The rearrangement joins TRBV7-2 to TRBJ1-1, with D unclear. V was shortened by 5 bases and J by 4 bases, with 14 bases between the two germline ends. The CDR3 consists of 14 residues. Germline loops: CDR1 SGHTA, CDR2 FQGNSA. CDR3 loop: CASSPLLRGTEAFF. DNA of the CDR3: TGTGCCAGCAGCCCACTTTTGCGAGGCACTGAAGCTTTCTTT.

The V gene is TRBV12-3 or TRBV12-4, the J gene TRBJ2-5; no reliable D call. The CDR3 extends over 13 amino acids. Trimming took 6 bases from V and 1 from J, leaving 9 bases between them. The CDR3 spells CASRRGIQETQYF. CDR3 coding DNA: TGTGCCAGCAGGCGCGGAATCCAAGAGACCCAGTACTTC.

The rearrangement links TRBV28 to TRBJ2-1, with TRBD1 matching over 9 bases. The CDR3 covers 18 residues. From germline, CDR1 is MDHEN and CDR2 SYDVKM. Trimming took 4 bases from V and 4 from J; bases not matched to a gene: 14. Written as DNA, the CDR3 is TGTGCCAGCAGTTCAGTTCCGGGACAGGGAGGAGGGTACAATGAGCAGTTCTTC. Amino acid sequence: CASSSVPGQGGGYNEQFF.

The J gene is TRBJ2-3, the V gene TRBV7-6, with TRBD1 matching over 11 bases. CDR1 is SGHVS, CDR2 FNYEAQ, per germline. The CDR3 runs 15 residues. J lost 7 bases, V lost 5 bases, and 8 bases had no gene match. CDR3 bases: TGTGCCAGCAGCCCTCGGACAGGGGGCGAGTATACGCAGTATTTT. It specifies CASSPRTGGEYTQYF.

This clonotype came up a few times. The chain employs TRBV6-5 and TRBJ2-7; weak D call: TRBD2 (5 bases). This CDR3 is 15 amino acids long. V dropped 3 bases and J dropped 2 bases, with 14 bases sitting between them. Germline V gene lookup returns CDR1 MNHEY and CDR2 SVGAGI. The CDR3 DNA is TGTGCCAGCAGTTATGGTTCGGCGGGTACCTACGAGCAGTACTTC. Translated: CASSYGSAGTYEQYF.

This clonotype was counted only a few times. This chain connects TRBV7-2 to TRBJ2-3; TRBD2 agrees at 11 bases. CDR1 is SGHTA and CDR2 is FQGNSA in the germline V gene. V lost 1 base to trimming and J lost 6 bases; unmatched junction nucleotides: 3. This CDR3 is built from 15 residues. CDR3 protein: CASSLVSSGRDTQYF. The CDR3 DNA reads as TGTGCCAGCAGCTTAGTTTCTAGCGGGAGGGATACGCAGTATTTT.

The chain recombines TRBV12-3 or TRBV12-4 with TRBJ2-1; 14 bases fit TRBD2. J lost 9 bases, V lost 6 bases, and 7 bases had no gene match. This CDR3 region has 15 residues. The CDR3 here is CASRATSGRAFEQFF. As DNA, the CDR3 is TGTGCCAGCAGGGCGACTAGCGGGAGGGCCTTTGAGCAGTTCTTC.

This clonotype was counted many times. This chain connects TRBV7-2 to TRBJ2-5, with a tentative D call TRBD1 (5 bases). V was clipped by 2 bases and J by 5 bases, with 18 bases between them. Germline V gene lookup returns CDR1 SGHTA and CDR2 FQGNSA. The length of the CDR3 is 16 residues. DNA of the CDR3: TGTGCCAGCAGCTTATCGGTGGGGCATAGGGCGGAGACCCAGTACTTC. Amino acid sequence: CASSLSVGHRAETQYF. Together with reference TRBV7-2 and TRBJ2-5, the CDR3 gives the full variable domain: GAGVSQSPSNKVTEKGKDVELRCDPISGHTALYWYRQSLGQGLEFLIYFQGNSAPDKSGLPSDRFSAERTGGSVSTLTIQRTQQEDSAVYLCASSLSVGHRAETQYFGPGTRLLVL.

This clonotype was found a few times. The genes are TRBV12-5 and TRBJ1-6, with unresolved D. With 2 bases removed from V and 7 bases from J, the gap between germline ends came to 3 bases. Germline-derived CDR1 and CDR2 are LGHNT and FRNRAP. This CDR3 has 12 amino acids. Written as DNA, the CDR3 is TGTGCTAGTGGTTTGAAGAATTCACCCCTCCACTTT. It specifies CASGLKNSPLHF.

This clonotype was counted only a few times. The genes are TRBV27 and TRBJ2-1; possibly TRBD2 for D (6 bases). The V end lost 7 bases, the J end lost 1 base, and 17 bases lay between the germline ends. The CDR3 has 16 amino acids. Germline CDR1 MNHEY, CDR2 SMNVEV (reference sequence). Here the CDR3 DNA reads TGTGCCAGCACGTCACGGGACGGGAGATCCTACAATGAGCAGTTCTTC. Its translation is CASTSRDGRSYNEQFF.